One T cell receptor (beta chain) is described in this entry. The antigen remains unidentified. These data belong to a study of T cell responses to AZD1222 COVID-19 vaccine. Study outcomes and limitations: Of spike-specific TCRs, nearly half reportedly target regions left unmutated in variants.

Generated by immunoSEQ multiplex PCR, the TCRdb table keeps only in-frame clones and is missing some. The sample has 75,000 to 100,000 clones, roughly 90% seen once; the top ten hold less than 3%. J gave up 7 bases and V 6 bases, and 8 bases lay outside the gene matches. The CDR3 runs 14 residues. The germline CDR1 and CDR2 sequences are MNHEY and SMNVEV (reference sequence). This chain connects TRBV27 to TRBJ1-2, with 10 bases identical to TRBD1. The sequence was collected from an adult in good health. The input for sequencing was peripheral blood, taken on day 0 of AZD1222 vaccination. CDR3 DNA: TGTGCCAGCAGGCGACAGGGGGCTAAGGTTGGCTACACCTTC. Translation: CASRRQGAKVGYTF.